A single T cell receptor (beta chain) is shown here with its context. V shed 4 bases, J shed 7 bases, and the junction held 5 bases outside the gene matches. This CDR3 is built from 14 residues. Germline CDR1 is MGHRA and CDR2 is YSYEKL. The data stem from a study of blood T cell repertoires in COVID-19. Overall study: The samples span acute and convalescent COVID-19 from the United States, Italy and Spain. Nucleic acid was either cDNA or gDNA, and it came from T cells, B-cell-depleted T cells, or PBMCs.

As originally analysed: Amplifying reference gene primers gave estimates of nucleated cell counts. The data were produced by immunoSEQ multiplex PCR, yet TCRdb's version contains in-frame clones alone and is incomplete. V and J calls plus clone size are reproduced from that table; the DNA served to infer D and trimming. The table lists about 160,000 clones, around four fifths of them singletons. Material: peripheral blood. The chain has TRBV4-1 and TRBJ1-4; TRBD1 matches at 8 bases. The source is a man between 65 and 85 years old with acute or convalescent COVID-19. CDR3: CASSPRGRFEKLFF. The DNA of the CDR3 is TGCGCCAGCAGCCCCAGGGGGCGATTTGAAAAACTGTTTTTT.